This T cell receptor (beta chain) appears in the sequencing data of a study of regulatory and conventional T cells in RAG deficiency. Findings and limits, study-wide: Control T-cell subsets had markedly higher Shannon entropy and lower Simpson indices than RAG-deficient patients.

Measured with immunoSEQ multiplex PCR; TCRdb has only the in-frame clones, and not every one. The table has approximately 8,500 clones, around 82% seen once. There are 13 residues in the CDR3. CDR1 is WSHSY, CDR2 SAAADI, per germline. In the case of this clone: The antigen remains undetermined.

The sample was also reused in another study, on regulatory T cells. This second study notes: The PCR used 52 TRBV and 13 TRBJ primers.

What was sequenced was CD8+ T cells sorted from blood. The clonotype originates from a human donor in good health. V gene TRBV10-2 combines with J gene TRBJ2-5; 8 nucleotides match TRBD1. The DNA end favors TRBJ2-7, so the J call may be wrong. DNA of the CDR3: TGCGCCAGCGCGAGGGACAGGACCTACGAGCAGTACTTC. As protein: CASARDRTYEQYF.